Each of the 30 T cell receptor beta chains below was sequenced from the same sample in a study of T-cell memory formation after mild COVID-19 (dated by TCRdb to the early 2020s). The library relied on 5' RACE. The data were produced on an Illumina NovaSeq 6000. The raw public data were reprocessed by TCRdb itself: fastp quality trimming at Q25, MiXCR clonotype calling, in-frame beta chains only. Each record represents a unique CDR3 protein, reported with the most common genes and DNA among its rows. This sample lists over 50,000 distinct CDR3 sequences; approximately 9% were detected once. About an eighth of the sample lies in the top ten. Sequencing input: PBMCs or a T cell subset sorted from them (not recorded which). The receptors originated from an adult woman who had mild COVID-19 (a few samples of this study predate the infection). The sample titles of this study are shuffled in the database, so cell type and time point are left out; the donor was told from shared clones.

V usage is TRBV3-1 and J usage is TRBJ2-1; D is uncertain. Germline-derived CDR1 and CDR2 are LGHDT and YNNKEL (reference sequence). The CDR3 runs to 14 residues. Trimming left V 1 base short and J 8 bases short, with 12 bases between. CDR3 region: CASSQVGSSDEQFF. The CDR3 DNA is TGTGCCAGCAGCCAAGTGGGCAGTTCGGATGAGCAGTTCTTC.

The V gene is TRBV5-4, the J gene TRBJ2-7; 9 nucleotides align to TRBD2. Unmatched junction bases numbered 4, after V lost 2 bases and J lost 7 bases. The germline V gene has CDR1 SGHNT and CDR2 YYREEE (reference sequence). There are 13 residues in the CDR3. The CDR3 DNA follows: TGTGCCAGCAGCTTTAGCGGGAGTAGTGAGCAGTACTTC. This sequence encodes CASSFSGSSEQYF.

V is TRBV9 and J is TRBJ2-5; D ambiguous. Germline V gene data show CDR1 as SGDLS and CDR2 as YYNGEE. The V end was cut by 0 bases, the J end by 4 bases, with 13 bases between. This CDR3 has 15 residues. The CDR3 DNA reads TGTGCCAGCAGCGTAGCCCTGGACCGGCTAGAGACCCAGTACTTC. This translates into CASSVALDRLETQYF.

There are a few counts of this clonotype. Written as DNA, the CDR3 is TGTGCCAGCTCACCTAGACAGGGGACGGCCCGGCGTGCTTTCTTT. Its protein product is CASSPRQGTARRAFF. The rearrangement joins TRBV18 to TRBJ1-1; 8 bases fit TRBD1. With 3 bases clipped from V and 11 bases from J, the junction kept 14 bases outside the gene matches. The length of the CDR3 is 15 residues. Germline V CDR1 and CDR2: KGHSH, LQKENI.

The chain carries TRBV30 and TRBJ1-5, with D unclear. Germline lookup yields CDR1 GTSNPN and CDR2 SVGIG (reference sequence). V lost 0 bases and J lost 4, with 10 bases in between. This CDR3 spans 14 amino acids. CDR3 nucleotides: TGTGCCTGGAGTGTACTTGACAAAAATCAGCCCCAGCATTTT. Translation: CAWSVLDKNQPQHF. The full variable domain, its missing parts supplied by reference TRBV30 and TRBJ1-5, is SQTIHQWPATLVQPVGSPLSLECTVEGTSNPNLYWYRQAAGRGLQLLFYSVGIGQISSEVPQNLSASRPQDRQFILSSKKLLLSDSGFYLCAWSVLDKNQPQHFGDGTRLSIL.

The rearrangement uses TRBV3-1 and TRBJ1-2; D not certain. Trimming stripped 10 bases from V and 4 bases from J, with 16 bases between. There are 13 residues in the CDR3. Germline V gene sequence: CDR1 LGHDT, CDR2 YNNKEL (reference sequence). CDR3 DNA: TGTGCCACCTTAGGAGCGGCCGGCTATGGCTACACCTTC. As protein: CATLGAAGYGYTF.

This clonotype was seen a handful of times. The chain uses TRBV29-1 and TRBJ2-7; 8 bases fit TRBD2. Germline values: CDR1 SQVTM, CDR2 ANQGSEA. This CDR3 contains 13 residues. Trimming cost V 4 bases and J 7 bases; bases outside gene matches: 9. The CDR3 DNA follows: TGCAGCGTTGTGGGCGGGGGGAAGGTGGAGCAGTACTTC. Translation gives CSVVGGGKVEQYF.

Many counts were recorded for this clonotype. The chain employs TRBV5-1 and TRBJ2-1; D not resolved. The germline gives CDR1 SGHRS, CDR2 YFSETQ. The V and J ends lost 0 bases and 5 bases respectively, with 12 bases between them. The CDR3 consists of 15 residues. The CDR3, as DNA: TGCGCCAGCAGCTTGGACGAGCCTACCGACAATGAGCAGTTCTTC. Amino acids: CASSLDEPTDNEQFF.

This chain joins TRBV7-9 and TRBJ2-7, with 11 bases identical to TRBD2. The CDR3 runs 15 residues. V was pared by 11 bases and J by 1 base, with 10 bases of the junction left unmatched. Germline V gene data show CDR1 as SEHNR and CDR2 as FQNEAQ (reference sequence). Written as DNA, the CDR3 is TGTGCCGTTGAAAGGACTAGCGGGCATTCCTACGAGCAGTACTTC. Its protein is CAVERTSGHSYEQYF.

In this sample, this clonotype turned up a few times. The J gene is TRBJ1-5, the V gene TRBV15, with D hard to call. Per germline, CDR1 LNHNV and CDR2 YYDKDF (reference sequence). Trimming removed 0 bases from V and 6 bases from J, with 12 bases in between. This CDR3 contains 15 residues. The CDR3: CATSRDRATGQPQHF. The CDR3 DNA sequence: TGTGCCACCAGCAGAGATCGAGCTACGGGTCAGCCCCAGCATTTT.

The chain couples TRBV20-1 to TRBJ2-4; 12 nucleotides match TRBD2. CDR1 and CDR2 (germline): DFQATT, SNEGSKA (reference sequence). The CDR3 is 17 residues long. J gave up 0 bases and V 5 bases, and 8 bases lay outside the gene matches. The CDR3 coding sequence is TGCAGTGCTGGCCCGGGACTAGCGGGTTTAGCCAAAAACATTCAGTACTTC. It encodes CSAGPGLAGLAKNIQYF.

The table lists this clonotype with a few counts. V is TRBV5-4 and J is TRBJ2-1; 12 positions match TRBD2. The CDR3 is made up of 19 amino acids. The trim removed 0 bases at V and 4 bases at J, leaving 11 bases unmatched. CDR1 is SGHNT and CDR2 is YYREEE in the germline V gene (reference sequence). DNA of the CDR3: TGTGCCAGCAGCTTGGCCGGGCTAGCGGGGGGGCTAAGGTACAATGAGCAGTTCTTC. Protein sequence: CASSLAGLAGGLRYNEQFF. Supplemented by reference TRBV5-4 and TRBJ2-1, the full variable domain reads ETGVTQSPTHLIKTRGQQVTLRCSSQSGHNTVSWYQQALGQGPQFIFQYYREEENGRGNFPPRFSGLQFPNYSSELNVNALELDDSALYLCASSLAGLAGGLRYNEQFFGPGTRLTVL.

This clonotype was seen at least ten times. The chain employs TRBV10-3 and TRBJ1-2; 7 nucleotides agree with TRBD1. Trimming took 3 bases from V and 7 from J; bases not matched to a gene: 8. The CDR3 spans 14 residues. In germline, CDR1 is ENHRY, CDR2 SYGVKD. This chain's CDR3 is CAISEPDRAGGYTF. CDR3 sequence (DNA): TGTGCCATCAGTGAACCCGACAGGGCCGGTGGCTACACCTTC.

This clonotype showed up many times. V is TRBV29-1 and J is TRBJ2-3; no definite D call. The CDR3 runs 10 residues. The ends were cut back, 6 bases at V and 2 bases at J, with 3 bases in the middle. Germline V gives CDR1 SQVTM, CDR2 ANQGSEA. DNA for the CDR3: TGCAGCGTGGACACAGATACGCAGTATTTT. It yields the protein CSVDTDTQYF.

This clonotype was seen ten or more times. One end of the junction fails to match germline, which may point to a read error. The chain links TRBV6-5 to TRBJ2-7; D is unclear. Germline V lookup: CDR1 MNHEY, CDR2 SVGAGI. The CDR3 has 13 residues. CDR3 amino acids: CASGEPPHYAQYF. DNA for the CDR3: TGTGCCTCGGGCGAGCCACCCCATTACGCGCAGTACTTC.

This clonotype appeared a few times. This chain connects TRBV6-4 to TRBJ2-1; a possible D gene is TRBD1 (10 bases). Per germline, CDR1 MRHNA and CDR2 SNTAGT. This CDR3 is 21 amino acids long. V shed 6 bases and J shed 7 bases, with 37 bases lying between them. CDR3 protein: CASSPDPGQGIAGGPGNEQFF. CDR3 DNA sequence: TGTGCCAGCAGCCCAGACCCGGGACAGGGGATTGCGGGAGGGCCGGGAAATGAGCAGTTCTTC.

In this sample, this clonotype turned up a few times. This chain uses TRBV7-6 with TRBJ2-2, with TRBD1 matching over 7 bases. The germline V gene has CDR1 SGHVS and CDR2 FNYEAQ. There are 16 residues in the CDR3. With 5 bases clipped from V and 0 bases from J, the junction kept 6 bases outside the gene matches. Here the CDR3 reads CASSTLQGANTGELFF. CDR3 sequence (DNA): TGTGCCAGCAGCACCCTCCAGGGGGCGAACACCGGGGAGCTGTTTTTT.

This clonotype was seen repeatedly, ten times or more. V gene TRBV24-1 combines with J gene TRBJ2-3; D gene ambiguous. From germline, CDR1 is KGHDR and CDR2 SFDVKD. The CDR3 is 13 amino acids. Trimming took off 4 bases at V and 3 bases at J, with 7 bases between the two ends. The CDR3 DNA sequence: TGTGCCACCAGTGAACCGCCTACAGATACGCAGTATTTT. Its translation is CATSEPPTDTQYF.

This clonotype was detected only a few times. J is TRBJ2-7 and V is TRBV6-5, with TRBD1 matching 8 bases. Germline trimming cut 8 bases from V and 7 bases from J; bases unmatched to any gene: 4. Germline V gives CDR1 MNHEY, CDR2 SVGAGI. The CDR3 is 11 residues long. As DNA, the CDR3 is TGTGCCAGCCAGGGGGCGGGGGAGCAGTACTTC. Translation: CASQGAGEQYF.

This clonotype was recorded many times. The chain uses TRBV11-2 and TRBJ2-7, with 7 bases fitting TRBD1. Germline V gives CDR1 SGHAT, CDR2 FQNNGV. CDR3 length: 15 amino acids. J gave up 4 bases and V 2 bases, and 8 bases lay outside the gene matches. CDR3 nucleotide sequence: TGTGCCAGCAGCTTAAGAGGGGGCGCGTCTTACGAGCAGTACTTC. Protein product: CASSLRGGASYEQYF.

The chain combines TRBV9 with TRBJ2-7; 7 bases fit TRBD1. The trim removed 2 bases at V and 6 bases at J, leaving 11 bases unmatched. The germline V gene has CDR1 SGDLS and CDR2 YYNGEE. CDR3 size: 15 residues. In DNA form, the CDR3 reads TGTGCCAGCAGCGTCGGGACAGTAGCAGGGACCGAGCAGTACTTC. Its translation: CASSVGTVAGTEQYF. The variable domain in full, with the rest retrieved from reference TRBV9 and TRBJ2-7, is DSGVTQTPKHLITATGQRVTLRCSPRSGDLSVYWYQQSLDQGLQFLIQYYNGEERAKGNILERFSAQQFPDLHSELNLSSLELGDSALYFCASSVGTVAGTEQYFGPGTRLTVT.

J is TRBJ2-7 and V is TRBV20-1; no definite D call. Per the germline V gene, CDR1 is DFQATT and CDR2 is SNEGSKA (reference sequence). This CDR3 contains 11 residues. V gave up 2 bases and J gave up 6 bases, with 8 bases separating them. The CDR3 DNA reads TGCAGTGCTAGACGCCGACTCGAGCAGTACTTC. This translates into CSARRRLEQYF.

This clonotype has more than one count but fewer than ten. V and J are TRBV10-3 and TRBJ2-3; 10 positions agree with TRBD2. The CDR3 spans 16 residues. CDR1 is ENHRY and CDR2 is SYGVKD in the germline V gene. J gave up 2 bases and V 0 bases, and 2 bases lay outside the gene matches. Here the CDR3 DNA reads TGTGCCATCAGTGAGTCTAGCGGGGGGCACACAGATACGCAGTATTTT. Residues: CAISESSGGHTDTQYF.

This clonotype was observed a handful of times. V is TRBV4-2 and J is TRBJ2-5, with a possible D match to TRBD2 (7 bases). Germline CDR1 is LGHNA and CDR2 is YNFKEQ. CDR3 length equals 16 residues. Trimming cost V 3 bases and J 1 base, with 15 bases left between them. Written as DNA, the CDR3 is TGTGCCAGCAGCCACTCTGGGGGGGCGCCCCAAGAGACCCAGTACTTC. Residues: CASSHSGGAPQETQYF.

This clonotype was seen at least ten times. The chain uses TRBV5-1 and TRBJ2-6, with TRBD2 identical over 9 bases. The germline V gene encodes CDR1 SGHRS and CDR2 YFSETQ. Germline trimming cut 8 bases from V and 0 bases from J; bases unmatched to any gene: 15. The CDR3 is 19 residues long. Here the CDR3 reads CASGASGASWSSGANVLTF. The CDR3 DNA follows: TGCGCCAGTGGGGCTAGCGGGGCCTCATGGAGCTCTGGGGCCAACGTCCTGACTTTC.

The chain recombines TRBV21-1 with TRBJ2-7; the table names TRBD1, a call not compared with the DNA. TRBV21-1 is a recognized pseudogene. The CDR3 sequence is 16 residues long. The chain's CDR3 is CASSKPTGEALDEQYF. The CDR3 region has the DNA TGTGCCAGCAGCAAACCTACAGGTGAAGCCTTAGACGAGCAGTACTTC.

V usage is TRBV21-1 and J usage is TRBJ2-7; the table's D gene call, TRBD1, was not cross checked with the DNA. TRBV21-1 is annotated as a pseudogene. This CDR3 is built from 16 residues. For the CDR3, the DNA is TGTGCCACCCAGCAAAGTGTGATGGGGCAGGGGTACGAGCAGTACTTC. Translated, it gives CATQQSVMGQGYEQYF.

A remark on this clonotype: At one end, the junction sequence differs from germline, possibly due to a read error. This sequence joins TRBV20-1 and TRBJ1-5; D remains ambiguous. The germline CDR1 and CDR2 sequences are DFQATT and SNEGSKA (reference sequence). The length of the CDR3 is 16 residues. The CDR3 protein is CSARDSGSYSNQPQHF. CDR3 in DNA: TGCAGTGCTAGAGATTCCGGCTCCTATAGCAATCAGCCACAGCATTTT.

The V gene is TRBV5-4, the J gene TRBJ2-3; D is unresolved. The germline gives CDR1 SGHNT, CDR2 YYREEE (reference sequence). The CDR3 is made up of 14 amino acids. Trimming stripped 2 bases from V and 2 bases from J, with 9 bases between. The CDR3 coding sequence is TGTGCCAGCAGCTTTGGGCTGCCCACAGATACGCAGTATTTT. Amino acid sequence: CASSFGLPTDTQYF.

This clonotype was recorded a few times. This chain uses TRBV20-1 with TRBJ2-3, with D possibly being TRBD2 (6 bases). The CDR3 sequence is 15 residues long. CDR1 DFQATT and CDR2 SNEGSKA come from the germline V gene (reference sequence). With 6 bases removed from V and 0 bases from J, the gap between germline ends came to 16 bases. This CDR3 reads CSARVLAVSTDTQYF. The CDR3 DNA reads TGCAGTGCCCGGGTTTTAGCGGTTAGCACAGATACGCAGTATTTT.